The TCR beta chain described here comes from a study of blood T cell repertoires in COVID-19. The CDR3 has 15 amino acids. Germline V gene sequence: CDR1 SGHRS, CDR2 YFSETQ. J gave up 5 bases and V 2 bases, and 5 bases lay outside the gene matches. Here immunoSEQ multiplex PCR was the method, and the copy in TCRdb shows in-frame clones only, minus some. The table records 85,000 to 95,000 clones, roughly 91% of them present only once. V gene TRBV5-1 combines with J gene TRBJ2-1; 9 bases match TRBD1. This TCR derives from a woman of 80 years or more with acute or convalescent COVID-19. The sequenced sample was peripheral blood. The CDR3 coding sequence is TGCGCCAGCAGCTTCAACCGGGACAGGGACAATGAGCAGTTCTTC. Protein sequence: CASSFNRDRDNEQFF.